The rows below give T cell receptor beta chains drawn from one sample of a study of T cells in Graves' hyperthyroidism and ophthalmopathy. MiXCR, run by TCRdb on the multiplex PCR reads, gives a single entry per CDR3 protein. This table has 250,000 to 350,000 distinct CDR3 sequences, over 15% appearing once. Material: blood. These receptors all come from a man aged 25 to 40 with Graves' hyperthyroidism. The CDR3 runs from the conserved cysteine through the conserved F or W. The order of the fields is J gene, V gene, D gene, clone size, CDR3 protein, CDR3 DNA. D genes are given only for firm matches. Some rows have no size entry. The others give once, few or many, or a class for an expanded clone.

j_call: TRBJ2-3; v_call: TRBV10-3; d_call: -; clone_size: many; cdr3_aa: CAIRDRVGTVGDTQYF; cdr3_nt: TGTGCCATCAGGGACAGAGTCGGGACCGTCGGGGATACGCAGTATTTT
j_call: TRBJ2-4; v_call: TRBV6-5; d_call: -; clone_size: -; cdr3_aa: CASSFAAKNIQYF; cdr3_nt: TGTGCCAGCAGTTTTGCGGCCAAAAACATTCAGTACTTC
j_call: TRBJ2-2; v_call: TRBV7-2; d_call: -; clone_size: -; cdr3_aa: CASSLARDGELFF; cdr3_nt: TGTGCCAGCAGCTTAGCGCGGGACGGGGAGCTGTTTTTT
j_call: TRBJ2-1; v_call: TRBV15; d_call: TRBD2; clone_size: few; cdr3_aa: CATSRGGLAGVDEQFF; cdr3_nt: TGTGCCACCAGCAGAGGGGGACTAGCGGGAGTTGATGAGCAGTTCTTC
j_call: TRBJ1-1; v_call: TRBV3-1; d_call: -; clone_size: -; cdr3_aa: CARSQTPGTPKYGAFF; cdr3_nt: TGTGCCAGAAGCCAAACCCCCGGGACACCGAAGTACGGAGCTTTCTTT
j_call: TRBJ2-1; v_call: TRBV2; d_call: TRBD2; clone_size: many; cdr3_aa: CASSERAGEGYNEQFF; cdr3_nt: TGTGCCAGCAGTGAACGTGCGGGAGAGGGCTACAATGAGCAGTTCTTC
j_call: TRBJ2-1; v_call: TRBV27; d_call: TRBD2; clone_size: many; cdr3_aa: CASSSPSGRGYNEQFF; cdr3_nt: TGTGCCAGCAGTTCTCCTAGCGGGAGGGGGTACAATGAGCAGTTCTTC
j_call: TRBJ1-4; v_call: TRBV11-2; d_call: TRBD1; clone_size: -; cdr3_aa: CASSISTGFNEKLFF; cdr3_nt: TGTGCCAGCAGCATATCGACAGGGTTTAATGAAAAACTGTTTTTT
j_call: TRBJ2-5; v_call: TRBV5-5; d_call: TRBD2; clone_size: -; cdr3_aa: CASTPMNLYSGSVETQYF; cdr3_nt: TGTGCCAGCACCCCCATGAACCTATATAGCGGGAGTGTGGAGACCCAGTACTTC
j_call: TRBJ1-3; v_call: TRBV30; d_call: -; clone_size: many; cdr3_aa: CAWIRGSGNTIYF; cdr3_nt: TGTGCCTGGATCAGGGGCTCTGGAAACACCATATATTTT
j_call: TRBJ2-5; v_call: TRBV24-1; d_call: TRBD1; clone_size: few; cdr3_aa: CATAKTRDRGIQETQYF; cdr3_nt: TGTGCCACCGCAAAAACCCGGGACAGGGGCATTCAAGAGACCCAGTACTTC
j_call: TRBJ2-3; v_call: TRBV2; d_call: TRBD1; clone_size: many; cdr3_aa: CASRTGGGTDTQYF; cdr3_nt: TGTGCCAGCAGGACAGGGGGCGGCACAGATACGCAGTATTTT
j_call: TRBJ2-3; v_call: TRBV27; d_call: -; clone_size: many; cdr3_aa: CASSQNSFPDTQYF; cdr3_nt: TGTGCCAGCAGCCAAAATAGCTTCCCAGATACGCAGTATTTT
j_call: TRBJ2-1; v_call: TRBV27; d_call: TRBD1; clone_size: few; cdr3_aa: CASRGTASYNEQFF; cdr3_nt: TGTGCCAGCAGAGGGACAGCTTCCTACAATGAGCAGTTCTTC
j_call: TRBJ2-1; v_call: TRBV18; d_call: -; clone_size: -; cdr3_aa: CASSPSGPRGYNEQFF; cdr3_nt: TGTGCCAGCTCACCCTCAGGTCCGCGGGGTTACAATGAGCAGTTCTTC
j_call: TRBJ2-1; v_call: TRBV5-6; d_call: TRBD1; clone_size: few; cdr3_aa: CASRGGQADNEQFF; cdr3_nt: TGTGCCAGCAGAGGGGGACAGGCCGACAATGAGCAGTTCTTC
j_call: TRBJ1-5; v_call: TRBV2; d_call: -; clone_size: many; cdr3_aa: CASTRDGQDQPQHF; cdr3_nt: TGTGCCAGCACCCGGGACGGTCAAGATCAGCCCCAGCATTTT
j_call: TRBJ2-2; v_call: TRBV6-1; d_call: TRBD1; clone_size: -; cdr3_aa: CASSRGQGFGELFF; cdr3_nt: TGTGCCAGCAGCCGGGGACAGGGGTTCGGGGAGCTGTTTTTT